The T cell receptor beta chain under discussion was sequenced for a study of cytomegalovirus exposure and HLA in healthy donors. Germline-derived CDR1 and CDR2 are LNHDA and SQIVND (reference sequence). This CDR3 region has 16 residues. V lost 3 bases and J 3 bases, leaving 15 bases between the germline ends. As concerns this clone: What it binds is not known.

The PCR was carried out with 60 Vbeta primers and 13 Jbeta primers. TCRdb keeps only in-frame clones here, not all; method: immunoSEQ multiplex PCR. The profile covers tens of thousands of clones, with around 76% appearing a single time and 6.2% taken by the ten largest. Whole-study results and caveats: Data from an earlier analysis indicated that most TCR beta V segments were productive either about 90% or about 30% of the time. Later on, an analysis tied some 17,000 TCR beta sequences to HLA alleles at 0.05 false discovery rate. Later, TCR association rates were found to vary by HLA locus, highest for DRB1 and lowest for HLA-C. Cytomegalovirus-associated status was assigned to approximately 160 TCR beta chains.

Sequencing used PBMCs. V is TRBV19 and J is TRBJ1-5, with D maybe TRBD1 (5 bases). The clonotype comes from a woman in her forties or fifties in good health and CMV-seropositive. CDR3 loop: CASSIGAGGVNQPQHF. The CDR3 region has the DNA TGTGCCAGTAGTATCGGAGCGGGGGGGGTCAATCAGCCCCAGCATTTT.